This T cell receptor (beta chain) was sequenced for a study of blood T cell repertoires in COVID-19. Study-wide background: Sites across the United States, Italy and Spain contributed samples from acute and convalescent COVID-19. Sample material is recorded as cDNA or gDNA derived from T cells, B-cell-depleted T cells, or PBMCs.

This clone showed up many times. Within the sample, other DNA sequences also encode this same CDR3. As handled by the study authors: Cell counts per sample came from amplifying reference gene primers. Assay used: immunoSEQ multiplex PCR; TCRdb lists only in-frame clones, some missing. V and J calls and clone size are copied from that table; D and trimming were computed from the DNA. The sample yields 180,000 or so clones, roughly 80% seen once. The germline CDR1 and CDR2 sequences are SGHDN and FVKESK. This CDR3 has 19 amino acids. J was trimmed by 0 bases and V by 0 bases; bases with no gene match: 9.

The chain joins TRBV14 to TRBJ2-3; 10 nucleotides align to TRBD2. This sequence was found in a man in his fifties or sixties who had recovered from COVID-19. Material for sequencing was peripheral blood. In DNA form, the CDR3 reads TGTGCCAGCAGCCAAGATGGGCTAGCGGGAGTTCCTAGCACAGATACGCAGTATTTT. It translates to CASSQDGLAGVPSTDTQYF.